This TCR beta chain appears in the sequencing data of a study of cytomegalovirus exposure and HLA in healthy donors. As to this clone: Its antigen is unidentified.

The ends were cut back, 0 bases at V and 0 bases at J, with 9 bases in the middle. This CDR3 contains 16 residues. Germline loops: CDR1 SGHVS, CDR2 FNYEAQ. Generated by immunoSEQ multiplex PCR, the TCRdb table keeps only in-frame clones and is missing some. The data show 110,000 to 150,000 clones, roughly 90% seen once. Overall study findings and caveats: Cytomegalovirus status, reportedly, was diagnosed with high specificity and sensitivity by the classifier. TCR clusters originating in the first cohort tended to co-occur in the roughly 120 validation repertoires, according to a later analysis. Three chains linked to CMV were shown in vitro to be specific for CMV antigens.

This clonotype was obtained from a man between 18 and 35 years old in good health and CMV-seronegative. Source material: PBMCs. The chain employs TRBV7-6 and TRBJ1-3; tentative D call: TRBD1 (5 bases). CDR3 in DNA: TGTGCCAGCAGCTTAGCCGACGGGGGCTCTGGAAACACCATATATTTT. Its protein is CASSLADGGSGNTIYF. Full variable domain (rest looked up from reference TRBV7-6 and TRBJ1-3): GAGVSQSPRYKVTKRGQDVALRCDPISGHVSLYWYRQALGQGPEFLTYFNYEAQQDKSGLPNDRFSAERPEGSISTLTIQRTEQRDSAMYRCASSLADGGSGNTIYFGEGSWLTVV.